This T cell receptor (beta chain) was observed in a study of OX40 agonist ivuxolimab in advanced cancers. The assay was immunoSEQ multiplex PCR, and TCRdb's table has in-frame clones only and misses some. The profile shows about 82,000 clones, 75% to 90% of them singletons. The CDR3 sequence is 13 residues long. CDR1 and CDR2 (germline): MNHEY, SVGAGI. Trimming took off 6 bases at V and 9 bases at J, with 17 bases between the two ends. The sample in question was CD4+ or CD8+ T cells sorted from blood, obtained in a trial of the OX40 agonist ivuxolimab. This chain joins TRBV6-5 and TRBJ1-2, with unresolved D. The sequence was collected from an adult with an advanced solid tumor such as melanoma, head and neck, liver or kidney cancer. CDR3 sequence: CASSPTGRRSYTF. DNA for the CDR3: TGTGCCAGCAGCCCCACTGGACGCAGAAGCTACACCTTC.